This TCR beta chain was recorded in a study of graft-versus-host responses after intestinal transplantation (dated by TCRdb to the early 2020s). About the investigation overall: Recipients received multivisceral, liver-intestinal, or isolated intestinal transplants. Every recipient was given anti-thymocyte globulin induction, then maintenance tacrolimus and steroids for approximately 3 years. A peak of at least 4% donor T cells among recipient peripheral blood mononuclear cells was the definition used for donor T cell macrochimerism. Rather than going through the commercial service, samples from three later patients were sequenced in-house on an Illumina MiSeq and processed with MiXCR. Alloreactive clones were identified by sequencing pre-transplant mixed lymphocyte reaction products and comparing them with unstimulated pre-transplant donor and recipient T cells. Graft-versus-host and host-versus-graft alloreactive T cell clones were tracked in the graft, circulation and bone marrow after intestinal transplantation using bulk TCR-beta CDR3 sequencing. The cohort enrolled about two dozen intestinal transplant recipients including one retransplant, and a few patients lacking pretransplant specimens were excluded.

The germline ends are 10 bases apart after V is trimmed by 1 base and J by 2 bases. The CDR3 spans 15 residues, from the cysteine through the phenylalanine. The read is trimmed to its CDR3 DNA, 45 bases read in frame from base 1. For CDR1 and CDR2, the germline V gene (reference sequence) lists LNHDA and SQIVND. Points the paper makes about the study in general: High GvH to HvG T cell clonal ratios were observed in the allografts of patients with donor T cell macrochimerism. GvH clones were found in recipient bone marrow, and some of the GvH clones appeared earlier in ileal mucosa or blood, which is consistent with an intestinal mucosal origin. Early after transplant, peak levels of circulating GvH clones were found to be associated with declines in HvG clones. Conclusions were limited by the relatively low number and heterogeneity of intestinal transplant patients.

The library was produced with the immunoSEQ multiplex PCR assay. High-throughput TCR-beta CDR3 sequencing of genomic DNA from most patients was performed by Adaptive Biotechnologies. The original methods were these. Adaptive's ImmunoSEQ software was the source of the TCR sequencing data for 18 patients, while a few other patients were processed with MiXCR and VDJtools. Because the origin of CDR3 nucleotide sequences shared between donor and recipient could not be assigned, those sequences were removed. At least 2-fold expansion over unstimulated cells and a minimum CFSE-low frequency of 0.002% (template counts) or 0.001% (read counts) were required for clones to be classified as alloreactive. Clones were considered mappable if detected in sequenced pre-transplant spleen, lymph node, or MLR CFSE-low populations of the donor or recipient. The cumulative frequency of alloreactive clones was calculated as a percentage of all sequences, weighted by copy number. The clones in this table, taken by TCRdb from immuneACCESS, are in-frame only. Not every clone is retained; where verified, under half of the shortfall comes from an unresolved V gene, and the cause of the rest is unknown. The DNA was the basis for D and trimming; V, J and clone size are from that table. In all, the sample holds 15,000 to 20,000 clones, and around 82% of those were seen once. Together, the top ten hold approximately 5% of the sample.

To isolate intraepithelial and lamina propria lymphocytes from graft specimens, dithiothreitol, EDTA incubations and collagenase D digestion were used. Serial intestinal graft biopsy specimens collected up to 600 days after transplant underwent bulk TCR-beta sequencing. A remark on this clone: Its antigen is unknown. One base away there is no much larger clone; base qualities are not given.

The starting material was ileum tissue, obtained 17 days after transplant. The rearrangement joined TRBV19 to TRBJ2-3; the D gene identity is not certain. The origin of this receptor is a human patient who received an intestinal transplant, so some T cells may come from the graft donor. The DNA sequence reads TGTGCCAGTAGTATAGTTGGGTCCCACACAGATACGCAGTATTTT. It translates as CASSIVGSHTDTQYF. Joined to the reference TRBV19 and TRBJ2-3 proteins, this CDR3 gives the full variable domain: DGGITQSPKYLFRKEGQNVTLSCEQNLNHDAMYWYRQDPGQGLRLIYYSQIVNDFQKGDIAEGYSVSREKKESFPLTVTSAQKNPTAFYLCASSIVGSHTDTQYFGPGTRLTVL.